The 6 T cell receptor beta chains given below trace back to one sample, sequenced in a study of blood T cells in healthy people across ages. A second 7 to 11 cycle PCR used barcoded and J-beta primers. TCRdb called the 5' RACE reads again in MiXCR, with one record for every CDR3 protein. The data contain 450,000 to 700,000 distinct CDR3 sequences, 27% of them singletons. The sequenced material came from blood. The source of these receptors is a woman in her 70s in good health.

This chain connects TRBV20-1 to TRBJ2-5; 8 bases fit TRBD1. TRBJ2-7 matches the DNA end more closely, so the J call is doubtful. The germline CDR1 and CDR2 sequences are DFQATT and SNEGSKA (reference sequence). This CDR3 is 14 amino acids long. The CDR3: CSASGQGPPYEQYF. For the CDR3, the DNA is TGCAGTGCTTCTGGACAGGGACCGCCCTACGAGCAGTACTTC.

This clonotype was seen a few times. The chain has TRBV20-1 and TRBJ1-4, with 7 bases lining up with TRBD1. The CDR3 is 13 residues long. The V gene's germline CDR1 is DFQATT and CDR2 SNEGSKA (reference sequence). J was trimmed by 7 bases and V by 3 bases; bases with no gene match: 5. CDR3 protein: CSASRQGAEKLFF. For the CDR3, the DNA is TGCAGTGCTAGCCGACAGGGCGCTGAAAAACTGTTTTTT.

The genes are TRBV12-3 or TRBV12-4 and TRBJ1-5, with D perhaps TRBD1 (5 bases). The CDR3 runs 16 residues. Trimming shortened V by 3 bases and J by 6 bases, and 18 bases separated the two germline ends. CDR3 sequence (DNA): TGTGCCAGCAGTTTGGGTTCGGCGGGGCAGGGTCAGCCCCAGCATTTT. Amino acids: CASSLGSAGQGQPQHF.

The V call is TRBV4-1, the J call TRBJ2-5; 7 nucleotides line up with TRBD1. The end of the DNA is better explained by TRBJ2-7, so the J call may be wrong. The CDR3 has 16 amino acids. Germline V CDR1 and CDR2: MGHRA, YSYEKL. The CDR3 reads CASSQEGTAHLYEQYF. The DNA for the CDR3 is TGCGCCAGCAGCCAAGAGGGGACAGCCCATCTCTACGAGCAGTACTTC.

This clonotype has a single count. The chain is built from TRBV6-6 and TRBJ1-1; TRBD1 aligns across 7 bases. Trimming removed 6 bases from V and 3 bases from J; junction bases left unmatched: 13. CDR1 and CDR2 (germline): MNHNY, SVGAGI (reference sequence). This CDR3 is 16 amino acids long. CDR3 sequence: CASRRGTVGGYTEAFF. The DNA of the CDR3 is TGTGCCAGCAGGAGAGGGACAGTCGGGGGATACACTGAAGCTTTCTTT.

This clonotype was detected ten times or more. This sequence joins TRBV9 and TRBJ2-5; possible D gene TRBD2, 6 bases. Germline V gene sequence: CDR1 SGDLS, CDR2 YYNGEE. The germline V and J ends were trimmed by 4 bases and 4 bases, with 11 bases remaining between them. The CDR3 covers 13 residues. This CDR3 reads CASSRLSGETQYF. The CDR3 DNA follows: TGTGCCAGCAGCCGACTTAGCGGAGAGACCCAGTACTTC.